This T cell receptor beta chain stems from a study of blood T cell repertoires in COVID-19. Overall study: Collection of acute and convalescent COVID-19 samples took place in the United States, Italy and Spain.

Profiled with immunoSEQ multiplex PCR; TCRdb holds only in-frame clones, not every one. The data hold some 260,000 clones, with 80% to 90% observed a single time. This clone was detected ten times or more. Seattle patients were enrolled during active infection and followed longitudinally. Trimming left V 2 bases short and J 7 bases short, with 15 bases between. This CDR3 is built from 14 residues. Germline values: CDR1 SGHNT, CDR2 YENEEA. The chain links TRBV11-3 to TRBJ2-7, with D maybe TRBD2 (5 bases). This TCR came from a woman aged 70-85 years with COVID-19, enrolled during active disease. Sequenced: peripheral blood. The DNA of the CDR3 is TGTGCCAGCAGCTTATACGGGGATCAAGGGGAGCAGTACTTC. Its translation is CASSLYGDQGEQYF.